This T cell receptor beta chain came from a study of shared clonotypes between healthy human individuals. Method: immunoSEQ multiplex PCR; TCRdb's copy keeps in-frame clones and lacks some. In the table there are about 1.1 million clones, around 78% of which are singletons. The CDR3 loop spans 12 amino acids. V was shortened by 6 bases and J by 5 bases, with 13 bases between the two germline ends. Germline V lookup: CDR1 GTSNPN, CDR2 SVGIG (reference sequence). This clonotype was obtained from a man between 18 and 29 years old in good health. Some clones in this sample may be carry-over from other donors' samples. Source material: memory CD4+ T cells from PBMCs. As for subset: CD45RA-negative fraction. The rearrangement uses TRBV30 and TRBJ1-1, with D possibly being TRBD1 (6 bases). The chain's CDR3 is CACEGDSTEAFF. CDR3 DNA: TGTGCCTGCGAGGGGGATTCGACTGAAGCTTTCTTT.